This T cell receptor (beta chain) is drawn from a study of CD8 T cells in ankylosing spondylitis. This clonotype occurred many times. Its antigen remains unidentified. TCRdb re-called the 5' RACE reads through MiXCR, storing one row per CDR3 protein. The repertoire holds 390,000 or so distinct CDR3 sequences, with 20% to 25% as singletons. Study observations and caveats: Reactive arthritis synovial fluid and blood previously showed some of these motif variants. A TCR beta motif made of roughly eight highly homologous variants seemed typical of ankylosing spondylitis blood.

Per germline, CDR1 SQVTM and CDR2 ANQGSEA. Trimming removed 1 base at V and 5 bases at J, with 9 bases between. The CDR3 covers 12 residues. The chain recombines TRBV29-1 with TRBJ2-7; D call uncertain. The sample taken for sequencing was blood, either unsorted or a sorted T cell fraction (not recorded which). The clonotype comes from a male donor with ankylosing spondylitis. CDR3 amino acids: CSVEGPPDEQYF. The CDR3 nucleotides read TGCAGCGTTGAAGGACCACCTGACGAGCAGTACTTC.